Following are 13 T cell receptor beta chains from one sample sequenced in a study of blood T cell repertoires in COVID-19. Data came from immunoSEQ multiplex PCR; TCRdb stores just in-frame clones and leaves some out. Altogether 25,000 to 35,000 clones are present, more than 85% being singletons, with the ten largest covering 0.83%. Sequencing used peripheral blood. Every receptor here comes from a woman in her seventies with COVID-19, enrolled during active disease.

The rearrangement joins TRBV6-5 to TRBJ1-2, with D maybe TRBD1 (5 bases). V was cut by 0 bases and J by 4 bases, with 12 bases left in between. CDR3 length: 15 residues. Germline V gene data show CDR1 as MNHEY and CDR2 as SVGAGI. The CDR3 loop is CASSYSSGHGYGYTF. The CDR3 bases are TGTGCCAGCAGTTACTCGTCAGGGCATGGCTATGGCTACACCTTC.

The chain employs TRBV2 and TRBJ1-1, with D tentatively TRBD1 (5 bases). Trimming took off 2 bases at V and 5 bases at J, with 18 bases between the two ends. The germline gives CDR1 SNHLY, CDR2 FYNNEI. CDR3 length equals 16 residues. CDR3 sequence reads: CASSEWGVRSNTEAFF. CDR3 DNA sequence: TGTGCCAGCAGTGAATGGGGGGTCAGGAGTAATACTGAAGCTTTCTTT.

The chain has TRBV6-5 and TRBJ1-1, with 7 bases lining up with TRBD1. CDR1 MNHEY and CDR2 SVGAGI come from the germline V gene. V dropped 7 bases and J dropped 1; count of bases not matched to a gene: 6. This CDR3 comprises 14 residues. CDR3 region: CASKLGQQNTEAFF. The CDR3 region has the DNA TGTGCCAGCAAGCTGGGACAGCAGAACACTGAAGCTTTCTTT.

The chain is built from TRBV28 and TRBJ1-4, with 8 bases lining up with TRBD1. CDR3 length: 15 amino acids. The trim removed 6 bases at V and 8 bases at J, leaving 11 bases unmatched. Looked up from germline, CDR1 is MDHEN and CDR2 is SYDVKM. CDR3 protein: CASRIQGVTWEKLFF. The CDR3 DNA reads TGTGCCAGCAGAATACAGGGGGTAACGTGGGAAAAACTGTTTTTT. Full variable domain (missing parts from reference TRBV28 and TRBJ1-4): DVKVTQSSRYLVKRTGEKVFLECVQDMDHENMFWYRQDPGLGLRLIYFSYDVKMKEKGDIPEGYSVSREKKERFSLILESASTNQTSMYLCASRIQGVTWEKLFFGSGTQLSVL.

The chain uses TRBV5-1 and TRBJ2-5, with D unresolved. The V and J ends lost 1 base and 5 bases respectively, with 12 bases between them. The CDR3 spans 14 residues. Looked up from germline, CDR1 is SGHRS and CDR2 is YFSETQ. This CDR3 is CASSLRSQAETQYF. CDR3 DNA: TGCGCCAGCAGCTTGAGAAGTCAGGCCGAGACCCAGTACTTC.

The J gene is TRBJ2-5, the V gene TRBV21-1; the listed D gene, TRBD1, was not tested against the DNA. TRBV21-1 is assigned pseudogene status. The CDR3 loop spans 13 amino acids. The DNA of the CDR3 is TGTGCCAGCAGCAAACAGGGGGAGGAGACCCAGTACTTC. Protein product: CASSKQGEETQYF.

This chain joins TRBV6-6 and TRBJ1-1, with no clear D. The V end lost 6 bases, the J end lost 7 bases, and 12 bases lay between the germline ends. The CDR3 contains 12 residues. Germline CDR1 reads MNHNY; CDR2 reads SVGAGI (reference sequence). The CDR3 loop reads CASRSIRGEAFF. CDR3 coding DNA: TGTGCCAGCAGGTCTATCCGGGGTGAAGCTTTCTTT.

The rearrangement uses TRBV11-3 and TRBJ2-1, with 9 bases lining up with TRBD2. The CDR3 is 16 amino acids. J gave up 10 bases and V 3 bases, and 13 bases lay outside the gene matches. Germline-derived CDR1 and CDR2 are SGHNT and YENEEA. The CDR3 sequence is CASSFAGPASGVEQFF. CDR3 nucleotides: TGTGCCAGCAGCTTTGCCGGCCCAGCTAGCGGGGTAGAGCAGTTCTTC. The whole variable domain, filled in from reference TRBV11-3 and TRBJ2-1, reads EAGVVQSPRYKIIEKKQPVAFWCNPISGHNTLYWYLQNLGQGPELLIRYENEEAVDDSQLPKDRFSAERLKGVDSTLKIQPAELGDSAVYLCASSFAGPASGVEQFFGPGTRLTVL.

The chain links TRBV19 to TRBJ2-1, with a tentative D call TRBD2 (6 bases). Germline V lookup: CDR1 LNHDA, CDR2 SQIVND (reference sequence). V was pared by 4 bases and J by 8 bases, with 27 bases between. The CDR3 extends over 18 amino acids. The CDR3 DNA follows: TGTGCCAGTAGTACCGGCTGGAAGGGAGGCCGGTGGCGAGATGAGCAGTTCTTC. This codes for CASSTGWKGGRWRDEQFF.

The chain carries TRBV29-1 and TRBJ2-1; TRBD2 agrees at 10 bases. The CDR3 has 20 amino acids. Per germline, CDR1 SQVTM and CDR2 ANQGSEA. After removal of 0 bases from V and 0 bases from J, the junction contained 14 bases not matched to a gene. The CDR3 coding sequence is TGCAGCGTTGAAGATCCTAGGACTAGCGGACAATTAAGCTCCTACAATGAGCAGTTCTTC. Its translation: CSVEDPRTSGQLSSYNEQFF.

The chain links TRBV19 to TRBJ1-5; 7 bases agree with TRBD1. V lost 3 bases to trimming and J lost 2 bases; unmatched junction nucleotides: 10. The CDR3 spans 17 residues. Germline V gene data show CDR1 as LNHDA and CDR2 as SQIVND (reference sequence). The CDR3 DNA is TGTGCCAGTAGTATGTGGACAGGCCTTGGGGGCAATCAGCCCCAGCATTTT. This gives the protein CASSMWTGLGGNQPQHF.

This chain connects TRBV11-3 to TRBJ2-3, with D perhaps matching TRBD2 (6 bases). Trimming took 5 bases from V and 0 from J, leaving 18 bases between them. CDR1 is SGHNT, CDR2 YENEEA, per germline. The CDR3 spans 17 residues. CDR3 region: CASSPRSEGPSTDTQYF. The CDR3 DNA sequence: TGTGCCAGCAGCCCTAGGTCGGAGGGTCCGAGCACAGATACGCAGTATTTT.

The V call is TRBV18, the J call TRBJ2-1; no definite D call. V lost 3 bases and J 0 bases, leaving 9 bases between the germline ends. The CDR3 consists of 15 residues. Looked up from germline, CDR1 is KGHSH and CDR2 is LQKENI. The CDR3 loop is CASSPTVSSYNEQFF. As DNA, the CDR3 is TGTGCCAGCTCACCGACTGTTAGCTCCTACAATGAGCAGTTCTTC.